These T cell receptor beta chains were read from a single sample in a study of T cell responses to AZD1222 COVID-19 vaccine. Clones were read by immunoSEQ multiplex PCR, and TCRdb kept only the in-frame ones, dropping some. Found here are about 120,000 clones, roughly 84% of them singletons; the top ten hold over 25%. Specimen: peripheral blood, collected 28 days after the second AZD1222 dose. Source of these receptors: an adult who received the AZD1222 COVID-19 vaccine. Each CDR3 is given with its conserved first and last residue.

TRBJ2-1 TRBV7-2 CASSLVSSISNEQFF
TRBJ1-4 TRBV9 CASSVGGTDEKLFF
TRBJ1-4 TRBV19 CASSGAPGQTNEKLFF
TRBJ1-1 TRBV19 CASSSGTGNTEAFF
TRBJ1-5 TRBV6-2/TRBV6-3 CASSSPGGRNQPQHF
TRBJ1-2 TRBV5-1 CASSLDSFNYGYTF
TRBJ1-5 TRBV7-9 CASSHEIDGNQPQHF
TRBJ1-5 TRBV10-3 CAISSGTGTNQPQHF
TRBJ1-2 TRBV6-5 CASSYRDRGHYGYTF
TRBJ2-3 TRBV5-5 CASSSAGADTQYF
TRBJ2-7 TRBV5-1 CASRLNPTGTGRHEQYF
TRBJ1-2 TRBV6-5 CASSPQGNYGYTF